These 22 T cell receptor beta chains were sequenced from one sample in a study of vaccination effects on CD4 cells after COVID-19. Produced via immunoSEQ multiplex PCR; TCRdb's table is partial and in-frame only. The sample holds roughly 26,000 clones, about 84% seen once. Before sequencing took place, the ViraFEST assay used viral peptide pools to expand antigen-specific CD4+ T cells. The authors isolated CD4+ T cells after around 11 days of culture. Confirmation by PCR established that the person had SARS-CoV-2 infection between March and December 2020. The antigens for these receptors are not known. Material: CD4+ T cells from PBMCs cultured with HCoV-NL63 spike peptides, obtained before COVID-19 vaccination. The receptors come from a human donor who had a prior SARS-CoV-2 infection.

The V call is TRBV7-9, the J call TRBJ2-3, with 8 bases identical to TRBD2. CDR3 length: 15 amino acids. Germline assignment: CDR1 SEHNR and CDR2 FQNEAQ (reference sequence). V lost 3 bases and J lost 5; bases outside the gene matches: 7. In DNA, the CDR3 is TGTGCCAGCAGCTTGTGGGGAGCGGGGGAAGATACGCAGTATTTT. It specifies CASSLWGAGEDTQYF.

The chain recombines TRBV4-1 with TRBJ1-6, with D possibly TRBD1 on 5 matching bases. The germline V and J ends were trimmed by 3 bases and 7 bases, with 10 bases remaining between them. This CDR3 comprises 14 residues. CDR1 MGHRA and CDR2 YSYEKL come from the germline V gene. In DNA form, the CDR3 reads TGCGCCAGCAGCCAGCGGTGGGGGAATTCACCCCTCCACTTT. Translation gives CASSQRWGNSPLHF.

CDR3 coding DNA: TGTGCCAGTAGTACACAGGGATACGAGCAGTACTTC. It codes for CASSTQGYEQYF. The chain links TRBV19 to TRBJ2-7; D might be TRBD1 (6 bases). The CDR3 is 12 amino acids. V lost 4 bases and J lost 4, with 8 bases in between. CDR1 is LNHDA, CDR2 SQIVND, per germline (reference sequence).

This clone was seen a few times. The CDR3 nucleotides are TGTGCCAGCAGCTCATCCGGGGGGGGCTCGTACACTGAAGCTTTCTTT. As protein: CASSSSGGGSYTEAFF. This rearrangement joins TRBV5-4 to TRBJ1-1, with D possibly matching TRBD1 (6 bases). In germline, CDR1 is SGHNT, CDR2 YYREEE (reference sequence). V lost 3 bases and J lost 3, with 18 bases in between. This CDR3 has 16 amino acids.

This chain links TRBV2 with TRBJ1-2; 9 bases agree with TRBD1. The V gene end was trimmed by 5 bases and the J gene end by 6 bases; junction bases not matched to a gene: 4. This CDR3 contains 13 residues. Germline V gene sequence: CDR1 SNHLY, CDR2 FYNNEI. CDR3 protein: CASSPDRGDGYTF. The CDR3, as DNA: TGTGCCAGCAGTCCGGACAGGGGTGATGGCTACACCTTC.

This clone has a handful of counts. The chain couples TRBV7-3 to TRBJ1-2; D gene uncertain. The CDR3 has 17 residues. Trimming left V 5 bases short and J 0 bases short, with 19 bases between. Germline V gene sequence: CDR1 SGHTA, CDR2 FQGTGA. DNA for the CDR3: TGTGCCAGCAGCGTAGGACGTAGTGCGCTCGCTAACTATGGCTACACCTTC. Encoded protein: CASSVGRSALANYGYTF. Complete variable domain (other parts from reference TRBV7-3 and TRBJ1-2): GAGVSQTPSNKVTEKGKYVELRCDPISGHTALYWYRQSLGQGPEFLIYFQGTGAADDSGLPNDRFFAVRPEGSVSTLKIQRTERGDSAVYLCASSVGRSALANYGYTFGSGTRLTVV.

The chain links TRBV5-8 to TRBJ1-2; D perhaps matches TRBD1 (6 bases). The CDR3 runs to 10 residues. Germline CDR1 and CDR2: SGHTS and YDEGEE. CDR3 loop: CQGQVYGYTF. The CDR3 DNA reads TGTCAGGGGCAGGTCTATGGCTACACCTTC.

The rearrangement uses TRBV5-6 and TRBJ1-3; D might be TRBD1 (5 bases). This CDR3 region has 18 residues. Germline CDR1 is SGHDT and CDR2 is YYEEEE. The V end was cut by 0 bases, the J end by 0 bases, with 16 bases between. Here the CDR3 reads CASSLGWGPPGSGNTIYF. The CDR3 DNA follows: TGTGCCAGCAGCTTGGGCTGGGGACCACCGGGCTCTGGAAACACCATATATTTT. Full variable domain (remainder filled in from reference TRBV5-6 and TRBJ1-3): DAGVTQSPTHLIKTRGQQVTLRCSPKSGHDTVSWYQQALGQGPQFIFQYYEEEERQRGNFPDRFSGHQFPNYSSELNVNALLLGDSALYLCASSLGWGPPGSGNTIYFGEGSWLTVV.

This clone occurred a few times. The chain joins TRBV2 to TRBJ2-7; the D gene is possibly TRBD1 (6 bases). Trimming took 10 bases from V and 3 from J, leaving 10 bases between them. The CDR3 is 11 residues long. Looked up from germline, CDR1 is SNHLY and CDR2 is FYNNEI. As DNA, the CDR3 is TGTGCCACAAAACAGGGCTACGAGCAGTACTTC. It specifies CATKQGYEQYF.

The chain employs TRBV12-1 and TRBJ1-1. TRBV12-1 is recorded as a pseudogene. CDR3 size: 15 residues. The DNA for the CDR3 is TGTGCCAGCAGCTTTGCGGTGAGGGGCGGCACTGAAGCTTTCTTT. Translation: CASSFAVRGGTEAFF.

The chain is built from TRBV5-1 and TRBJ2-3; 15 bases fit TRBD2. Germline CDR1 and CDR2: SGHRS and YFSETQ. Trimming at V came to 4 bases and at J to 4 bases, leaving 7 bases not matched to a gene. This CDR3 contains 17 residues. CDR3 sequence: CASSTGLAGGVADTQYF. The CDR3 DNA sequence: TGCGCCAGCAGCACGGGACTAGCGGGAGGAGTGGCAGATACGCAGTATTTT.

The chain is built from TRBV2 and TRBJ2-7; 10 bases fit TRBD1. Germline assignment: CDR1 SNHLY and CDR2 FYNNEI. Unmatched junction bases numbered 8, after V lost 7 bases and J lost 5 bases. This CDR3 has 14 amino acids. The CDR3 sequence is CASNRRQGADEQYF. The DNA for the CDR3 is TGTGCCAGCAACCGACGACAGGGGGCGGACGAGCAGTACTTC.

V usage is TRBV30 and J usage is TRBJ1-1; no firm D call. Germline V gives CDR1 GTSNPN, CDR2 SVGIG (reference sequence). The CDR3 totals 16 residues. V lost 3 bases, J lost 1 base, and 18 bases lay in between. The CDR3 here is CAWRVGSLRQNTEAFF. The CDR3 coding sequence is TGTGCCTGGAGGGTAGGGTCTCTTCGACAGAACACTGAAGCTTTCTTT.

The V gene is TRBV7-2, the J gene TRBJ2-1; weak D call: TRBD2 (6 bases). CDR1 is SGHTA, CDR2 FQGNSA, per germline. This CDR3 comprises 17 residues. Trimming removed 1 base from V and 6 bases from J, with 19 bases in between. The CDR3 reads CASSLGPRLGVSNEQFF. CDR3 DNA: TGTGCCAGCAGCTTAGGCCCTCGACTAGGTGTATCCAATGAGCAGTTCTTC. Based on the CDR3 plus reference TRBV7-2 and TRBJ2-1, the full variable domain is GAGVSQSPSNKVTEKGKDVELRCDPISGHTALYWYRQSLGQGLEFLIYFQGNSAPDKSGLPSDRFSAERTGGSVSTLTIQRTQQEDSAVYLCASSLGPRLGVSNEQFFGPGTRLTVL.

DNA of the CDR3: TGTGCCAGCTCACACTCAGATCCTAACCAAGAGACCCAGTACTTC. Its translation is CASSHSDPNQETQYF. V and J are TRBV18 and TRBJ2-5; D gene ambiguous. From germline, CDR1 is KGHSH and CDR2 LQKENI. The CDR3 is 15 residues long. Trimming removed 4 bases at V and 0 bases at J, with 12 bases between.

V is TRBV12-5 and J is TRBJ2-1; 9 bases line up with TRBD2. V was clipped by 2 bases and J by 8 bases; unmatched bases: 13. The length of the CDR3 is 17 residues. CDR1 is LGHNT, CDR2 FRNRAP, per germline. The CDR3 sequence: CASGLFFNPGLAYEQFF. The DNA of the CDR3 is TGTGCTAGTGGTTTGTTCTTTAACCCGGGACTAGCCTATGAGCAGTTCTTC. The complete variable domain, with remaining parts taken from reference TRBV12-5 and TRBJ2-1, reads DARVTQTPRHKVTEMGQEVTMRCQPILGHNTVFWYRQTMMQGLELLAYFRNRAPLDDSGMPKDRFSAEMPDATLATLKIQPSEPRDSAVYFCASGLFFNPGLAYEQFFGPGTRLTVL.

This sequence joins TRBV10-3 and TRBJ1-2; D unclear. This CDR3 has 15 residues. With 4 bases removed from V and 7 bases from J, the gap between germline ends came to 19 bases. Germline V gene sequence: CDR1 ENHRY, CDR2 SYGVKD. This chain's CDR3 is CAISVFAETSPGYTF. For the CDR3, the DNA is TGTGCCATCAGTGTCTTCGCCGAAACTTCACCTGGCTACACCTTC.

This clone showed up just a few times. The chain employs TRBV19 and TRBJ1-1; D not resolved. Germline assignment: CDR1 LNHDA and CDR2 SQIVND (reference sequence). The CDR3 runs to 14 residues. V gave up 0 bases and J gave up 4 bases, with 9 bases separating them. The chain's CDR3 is CASSIDASSTEAFF. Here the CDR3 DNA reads TGTGCCAGTAGTATAGATGCCTCTAGCACTGAAGCTTTCTTT.

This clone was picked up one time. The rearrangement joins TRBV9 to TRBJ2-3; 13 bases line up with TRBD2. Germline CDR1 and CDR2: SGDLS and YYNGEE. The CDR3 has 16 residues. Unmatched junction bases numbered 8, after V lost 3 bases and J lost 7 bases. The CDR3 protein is CASSARTSGSTNTQYF. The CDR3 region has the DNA TGTGCCAGCAGCGCCCGGACTAGCGGGAGCACGAATACGCAGTATTTT.

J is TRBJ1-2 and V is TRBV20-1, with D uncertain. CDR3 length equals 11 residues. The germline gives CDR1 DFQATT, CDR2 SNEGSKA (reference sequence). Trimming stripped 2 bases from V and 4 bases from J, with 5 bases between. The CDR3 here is CSARFFYGYTF. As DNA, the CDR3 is TGCAGTGCTAGATTCTTCTATGGCTACACCTTC.

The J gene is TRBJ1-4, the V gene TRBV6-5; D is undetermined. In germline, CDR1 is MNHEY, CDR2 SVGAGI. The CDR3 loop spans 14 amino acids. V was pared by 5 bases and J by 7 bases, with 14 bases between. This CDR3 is CASSTVPLVEKLFF. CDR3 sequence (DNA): TGTGCCAGCAGTACCGTCCCCCTGGTTGAAAAACTGTTTTTT.

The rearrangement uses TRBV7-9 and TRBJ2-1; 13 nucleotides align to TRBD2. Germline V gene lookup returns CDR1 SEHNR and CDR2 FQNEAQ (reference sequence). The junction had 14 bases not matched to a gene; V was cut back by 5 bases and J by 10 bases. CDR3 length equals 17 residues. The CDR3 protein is CASSQSLLAGGPGEQFF. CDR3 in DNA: TGTGCCAGCAGCCAAAGCCTACTAGCGGGGGGGCCGGGAGAGCAGTTCTTC.